This entry lists 4 T cell receptor beta chains sequenced from one sample in a study of T cells in Graves' hyperthyroidism and ophthalmopathy. Amplification targeted TCR beta CDR3 regions from RNA transcripts. Carried out on the TCR CDR3, a first-round RT-PCR used the HTBI primer set. TCRdb re-called the multiplex PCR reads with MiXCR, one entry per CDR3 protein. The data contain about 290,000 distinct CDR3 sequences, roughly 15% of them singletons. Sequenced sample: blood. Receptors originate from a man aged 25-45 years with Graves' hyperthyroidism.

This clonotype was seen a handful of times. This chain connects TRBV5-6 to TRBJ2-5, with 7 bases matching TRBD2. Germline CDR1 is SGHDT and CDR2 is YYEEEE. The CDR3 is made up of 14 amino acids. J gave up 4 bases and V 4 bases, and 7 bases lay outside the gene matches. In DNA, the CDR3 is TGTGCCAGCAGCCCCCTCTCGGGGGGAGAGACCCAGTACTTC. Protein sequence: CASSPLSGGETQYF.

About this clonotype itself: The junction does not match germline at one end; this may be a read error. This chain connects TRBV27 to TRBJ1-2; D might be TRBD1 (5 bases). The CDR3 is made up of 14 amino acids. The germline gives CDR1 MNHEY, CDR2 SMNVEV (reference sequence). In DNA form, the CDR3 reads TGTGCCAGCAGTCTATCGGGACGCGACTATGGCTACACCTTC. Translated, it gives CASSLSGRDYGYTF.

This clonotype has ten or more counts. The V and J genes are TRBV7-9 and TRBJ2-7, with 11 bases identical to TRBD2. Per germline, CDR1 SEHNR and CDR2 FQNEAQ (reference sequence). CDR3 length equals 15 residues. With 5 bases clipped from V and 3 bases from J, the junction kept 6 bases outside the gene matches. The CDR3 spells CASSGTSGSNYEQYF. CDR3 bases: TGTGCCAGCAGCGGCACTAGCGGGAGTAACTACGAGCAGTACTTC.

This chain uses TRBV7-9 with TRBJ1-5, with D tentatively TRBD1 (5 bases). V lost 3 bases, J lost 4 bases, and 10 bases lay in between. This CDR3 has 14 amino acids. In germline, CDR1 is SEHNR, CDR2 FQNEAQ (reference sequence). CDR3 sequence: CASSFGAANQPQHF. CDR3 nucleotide sequence: TGTGCCAGCAGCTTTGGGGCAGCTAATCAGCCCCAGCATTTT.